The clone carrying this TCR beta chain was recorded many times. Antigen unknown. These data originate in a study of early T cells in non-severe SARS-CoV-2 infection. Study context: Alpha and beta chains were unpaired, from unsorted whole-blood bulk RNA. Whole-study findings and limits: Matches to VDJdb favored anti-spike CD8 responses and missed private and CD4 specificities.

Researchers tagged individual cDNA molecules with unique molecular identifiers. MiXCR, run by TCRdb on the 5' RACE reads, gives a single entry per CDR3 protein. This sample has tens of thousands of distinct CDR3 sequences, with 5% to 6.5% found just once. The TCR was taken from an adult who was a healthcare worker with PCR-confirmed SARS-CoV-2 infection or an uninfected control (not recorded which). The material sequenced was whole blood.

CDR3 nucleotide sequence: TGTGCCAGCAGCCGCCAGGGACGAGAGACCCAGTACTTC. Amino acid sequence: CASSRQGRETQYF. The chain has TRBV7-9 and TRBJ2-5; D may match TRBD1 or TRBD2 (5 bases each). Germline V gene sequence: CDR1 SEHNR, CDR2 FQNEAQ (reference sequence). This CDR3 spans 13 amino acids. V was cut by 5 bases and J by 4 bases, with 11 bases left in between. Using reference TRBV7-9 and TRBJ2-5 for the parts outside the CDR3, the full variable domain is DTGVSQNPRHKITKRGQNVTFRCDPISEHNRLYWYRQTLGQGPEFLTYFQNEAQLEKSRLLSDRFSAERPKGSFSTLEIQRTEQGDSAMYLCASSRQGRETQYFGPGTRLLVL.